Presented here are 22 T cell receptor beta chains from one specimen sequenced in a study of Ad26.COV2.S vaccination and SARS-CoV-2 variants. Profiled with immunoSEQ multiplex PCR; TCRdb holds only in-frame clones, not every one. Here the sample spans 300,000 to 350,000 clones, 85% to 90% being singletons. Treatment denoted: over 15 received Ad26.COV2.S at low or high dose, single or two shots; roughly five received placebo; per-sample allocation not given. Each sample was drawn 63 days after the first injection (of vaccine or placebo). The material sequenced was peripheral blood, taken in a trial of Ad26.COV2.S vaccine versus placebo. The receptors come from a person between 18 and 65 years old who received the Ad26.COV2.S COVID-19 vaccine or a placebo.

The chain carries TRBV30 and TRBJ1-3; 7 nucleotides match TRBD1. Per the germline V gene, CDR1 is GTSNPN and CDR2 is SVGIG (reference sequence). V lost 4 bases and J lost 2; bases outside the gene matches: 5. The CDR3 runs to 14 residues. CDR3 sequence reads: CAWTTGIPGNTIYF. The CDR3 bases are TGTGCCTGGACGACAGGGATCCCTGGAAACACCATATATTTT.

V and J are TRBV3-1 (or the pseudogene TRBV3-2) and TRBJ1-3; 9 bases match TRBD1. Germline V gene data show CDR1 as LGHDT and CDR2 as YNNKEL (reference sequence). CDR3 length: 15 residues. V was pared by 2 bases and J by 8 bases, with 7 bases of the junction left unmatched. CDR3 coding DNA: TGTGCCAGCAGCCAAAGGGGGACAGGGTCATACACCATATATTTT. Translating it yields CASSQRGTGSYTIYF.

The chain carries TRBV5-1 and TRBJ1-2; 7 nucleotides align to TRBD1. The germline CDR1 and CDR2 sequences are SGHRS and YFSETQ. J gave up 3 bases and V 4 bases, and 3 bases lay outside the gene matches. The CDR3 loop spans 13 amino acids. CDR3 residues: CASSLGQDYGYTF. The DNA for the CDR3 is TGCGCCAGCAGCCTAGGACAGGACTATGGCTACACCTTC.

As DNA, the CDR3 is TGTGCCAGTATCCCGGGACTCGGCAATCAGCCCCAGCATTTT. It yields the protein CASIPGLGNQPQHF. The chain combines TRBV19 with TRBJ1-5; D possibly corresponds to TRBD1 (5 bases). Germline V gives CDR1 LNHDA, CDR2 SQIVND (reference sequence). V was cut by 7 bases and J by 2 bases, with 12 bases left in between. This CDR3 spans 14 amino acids. Full variable domain (outside the CDR3, taken from reference TRBV19 and TRBJ1-5): DGGITQSPKYLFRKEGQNVTLSCEQNLNHDAMYWYRQDPGQGLRLIYYSQIVNDFQKGDIAEGYSVSREKKESFPLTVTSAQKNPTAFYLCASIPGLGNQPQHFGDGTRLSIL.

This clone showed up just once. The chain recombines TRBV2 with TRBJ2-1; D is unresolved. The CDR3 extends over 14 amino acids. The germline V and J ends were trimmed by 10 bases and 5 bases, with 18 bases remaining between them. From germline, CDR1 is SNHLY and CDR2 FYNNEI. CDR3 in DNA: TGTGCCAAGAGTACGGTAGCCCTCGACAATGAGCAGTTCTTC. Translated: CAKSTVALDNEQFF. The full variable domain, completed using reference TRBV2 and TRBJ2-1, is EPEVTQTPSHQVTQMGQEVILRCVPISNHLYFYWYRQILGQKVEFLVSFYNNEISEKSEIFDDQFSVERPDGSNFTLKIRSTKLEDSAMYFCAKSTVALDNEQFFGPGTRLTVL.

This chain connects TRBV6-5 to TRBJ1-5, with a possible D match to TRBD1 (6 bases). Trimming shortened V by 6 bases and J by 4 bases, and 10 bases separated the two germline ends. The CDR3 spans 13 residues. The germline V gene has CDR1 MNHEY and CDR2 SVGAGI. This CDR3 is CASRKGGNQPQHF. CDR3 bases: TGTGCCAGCAGGAAGGGGGGGAATCAGCCCCAGCATTTT.

The V call is TRBV7-8, the J call TRBJ1-2; TRBD1 agrees at 8 bases. Germline V gene sequence: CDR1 SGHVS, CDR2 FQNEAQ. The CDR3 runs 14 residues. Unmatched junction bases numbered 10, after V lost 5 bases and J lost 8 bases. CDR3 in DNA: TGTGCCAGCAGCCGAACCGGGACAGGTGACGGCTACACCTTC. Protein product: CASSRTGTGDGYTF.

This sequence joins TRBV5-1 and TRBJ1-1, with TRBD1 matching 7 bases. Germline CDR1 is SGHRS and CDR2 is YFSETQ. The junction had 4 bases not matched to a gene; V was cut back by 4 bases and J by 1 base. The CDR3 has 14 residues. The CDR3 DNA is TGCGCCAGCAGCGAGGGACAGCCGAACACTGAAGCTTTCTTT. This sequence encodes CASSEGQPNTEAFF.

This clone was observed a single time. Other DNA sequences in this specimen translate into the identical CDR3. The chain has TRBV27 and TRBJ1-2; 10 bases fit TRBD1. The CDR3 consists of 13 residues. Germline trimming cut 6 bases from V and 8 bases from J; bases unmatched to any gene: 6. Germline V gene sequence: CDR1 MNHEY, CDR2 SMNVEV (reference sequence). The CDR3 DNA is TGTGCCAGCAGCCCCGGGACAGGGGCCGGCTACACCTTC. Protein: CASSPGTGAGYTF.

In this sample, this clone turned up once. The rearrangement links TRBV29-1 to TRBJ1-1; D call uncertain. The V end lost 0 bases, the J end lost 3 bases, and 14 bases lay between the germline ends. CDR1 is SQVTM and CDR2 is ANQGSEA in the germline V gene. There are 15 residues in the CDR3. The CDR3 DNA follows: TGCAGCGTTGAAGATCCGGGCACCGTATACACTGAAGCTTTCTTT. Translated: CSVEDPGTVYTEAFF.

The chain combines TRBV19 with TRBJ1-2; the D is unclear. CDR3 length: 14 amino acids. With 3 bases removed from V and 6 bases from J, the gap between germline ends came to 14 bases. CDR1 LNHDA and CDR2 SQIVND come from the germline V gene (reference sequence). This chain's CDR3 is CASSIGIYQDGYTF. CDR3 in DNA: TGTGCCAGTAGTATTGGGATCTATCAGGATGGCTACACCTTC.

CDR3 DNA sequence: TGTGCCAGCAGCCAAGGAGGACAGGGGCTCGCTCGGGGGATCGAGCAGTACTTC. Its translation is CASSQGGQGLARGIEQYF. The rearrangement links TRBV3-1 (or the pseudogene TRBV3-2) to TRBJ2-7; 9 nucleotides match TRBD1. Trimming removed 1 base from V and 6 bases from J; junction bases left unmatched: 16. CDR1 is LGHDT and CDR2 is YNNKEL in the germline V gene (reference sequence). The CDR3 length is 18 residues.

The V gene is TRBV6-2 or TRBV6-3, the J gene TRBJ1-2, with D possibly being TRBD1 (5 bases). Trimming removed 6 bases at V and 6 bases at J, with 32 bases between. Germline assignment: CDR1 MNHEY and CDR2 SVGEGT. The CDR3 contains 19 residues. The CDR3 here is CASSLFPTATDGILHGYTF. Here the CDR3 DNA reads TGTGCCAGCAGCCTATTCCCGACAGCCACCGACGGCATACTCCATGGCTACACCTTC.

The chain links TRBV9 to TRBJ2-5, with 8 bases aligning to TRBD2. Trimming cost V 5 bases and J 3 bases; bases outside gene matches: 9. The CDR3 contains 15 residues. CDR1 is SGDLS and CDR2 is YYNGEE in the germline V gene. The CDR3 here is CASSKAGRGEETQYF. The CDR3 DNA follows: TGTGCCAGCAGTAAGGCAGGGCGGGGGGAAGAGACCCAGTACTTC.

V gene TRBV9 combines with J gene TRBJ1-2, with unresolved D. This CDR3 is 13 amino acids long. CDR1 and CDR2 (germline): SGDLS, YYNGEE. The V end was cut by 4 bases, the J end by 6 bases, with 13 bases between. The CDR3 DNA follows: TGTGCCAGCAGCCCCTCGGAGGGTCATGGCTACACCTTC. It codes for CASSPSEGHGYTF.

V gene TRBV7-2 combines with J gene TRBJ2-7; either TRBD1 or TRBD2 may supply D (6 bases each). Germline CDR1 is SGHTA and CDR2 is FQGNSA. The CDR3 loop spans 15 amino acids. V was pared by 4 bases and J by 0 bases, with 13 bases between. CDR3 in amino acids: CASSSGVAVSYEQYF. In nucleotides, the CDR3 is TGTGCCAGCAGCTCAGGGGTAGCGGTCTCCTACGAGCAGTACTTC. The full variable domain, rest sourced from reference TRBV7-2 and TRBJ2-7, is GAGVSQSPSNKVTEKGKDVELRCDPISGHTALYWYRQSLGQGLEFLIYFQGNSAPDKSGLPSDRFSAERTGGSVSTLTIQRTQQEDSAVYLCASSSGVAVSYEQYFGPGTRLTVT.

CDR3: CASSDTGGLDEQYF. Written as DNA, the CDR3 is TGTGCCAGCAGTGACACAGGGGGCCTCGACGAGCAGTACTTC. The chain employs TRBV6-4 and TRBJ2-7; TRBD1 agrees at 9 bases. The CDR3 extends over 14 amino acids. Germline-derived CDR1 and CDR2 are MRHNA and SNTAGT. J was trimmed by 5 bases and V by 2 bases; bases with no gene match: 4.

This clone occurred a few times. The rearrangement links TRBV27 to TRBJ1-1; D gene uncertain. V lost 4 bases and J lost 1, with 19 bases in between. From germline, CDR1 is MNHEY and CDR2 SMNVEV (reference sequence). The CDR3 totals 17 residues. The CDR3 protein is CASSSDADYPPNTEAFF. DNA of the CDR3: TGTGCCAGCAGTTCGGATGCAGACTACCCTCCGAACACTGAAGCTTTCTTT.

J is TRBJ2-7 and V is TRBV15; D possibly corresponds to TRBD2 (6 bases). Germline V lookup: CDR1 LNHNV, CDR2 YYDKDF (reference sequence). Trimming left V 5 bases short and J 3 bases short, with 20 bases between. The CDR3 length is 16 residues. This chain's CDR3 is CATSPIPTSGLYEQYF. CDR3 coding DNA: TGTGCCACCAGCCCTATCCCGACTAGTGGTCTCTACGAGCAGTACTTC.

This sequence joins TRBV28 and TRBJ1-5; D call uncertain. The length of the CDR3 is 14 residues. CDR1 is MDHEN, CDR2 SYDVKM, per germline. The ends were cut back, 6 bases at V and 9 bases at J, with 18 bases in the middle. This CDR3 is CASSRSRTGRPQHF. CDR3 bases: TGTGCCAGCAGCAGATCTCGAACCGGTCGGCCCCAGCATTTT.

This clone was detected once. V usage is TRBV11-2 and J usage is TRBJ2-7; TRBD1 might be the D (6 bases). The CDR3 consists of 16 residues. Germline V CDR1 and CDR2: SGHAT, FQNNGV. Deletions cut 5 bases from V and 1 base from J, with 18 bases between. CDR3: CASSNRQAARSYEQYF. The CDR3 DNA reads as TGTGCCAGCAGCAACCGACAGGCCGCCCGTTCCTACGAGCAGTACTTC.

This sequence joins TRBV5-1 and TRBJ1-1, with D possibly being TRBD1 (5 bases). Germline V CDR1 and CDR2: SGHRS, YFSETQ. The V gene lost 1 base and the J gene lost 5 bases, with 12 bases spanning the gap. This CDR3 comprises 14 residues. The CDR3 nucleotides read TGCGCCAGCAGCTTGACTGCAGGGACGACTGAAGCTTTCTTT. Its protein product is CASSLTAGTTEAFF.